Included here is one T cell receptor beta chain sequence, with context. Its target is unknown. With the ViraFEST assay, the study expanded antigen-specific CD4+ T cells using viral peptide pools, then sequenced them. The authors isolated CD4+ T cells after around 9 days of culture. Having tested negative for nucleocapsid antibodies, the vaccine recipients showed no prior SARS-CoV-2 infection. Culturing of 2 million to 2.5 million PBMC per well took place with approximately 10 IU/ml IL-2 and 9 to 10 ug/ml peptides. This sample is drawn from a study of vaccination effects on CD4 cells after COVID-19. Findings of the study overall: Clones induced by infection and by vaccine showed marked clonal contraction late after vaccination.

V lost 4 bases to trimming and J lost 0 bases, with 12 bases between them. Per the germline V gene, CDR1 is WNHNN and CDR2 is SYGVQD (reference sequence). This CDR3 spans 16 amino acids. Here immunoSEQ multiplex PCR was the method, and the copy in TCRdb shows in-frame clones only, minus some. The table lists about 43,000 clones, just over 75% of them singletons. The TCR was taken from a human donor who received a COVID-19 vaccine. Material: CD4+ T cells from PBMCs cultured with SARS-CoV-2 spike peptides, obtained before COVID-19 vaccination. This chain joins TRBV10-1 and TRBJ2-2; TRBD1 is a possible D gene (5 bases). This chain's CDR3 is CASSGRETANTGELFF. The CDR3 DNA sequence: TGCGCCAGCAGTGGACGCGAGACAGCGAACACCGGGGAGCTGTTTTTT.